The 14 T cell receptor beta chains given below trace back to one sample, sequenced in a study of Graves' ophthalmopathy and Graves' hyperthyroidism. TCR beta CDR3 amplification used RNA transcripts. First-round RT-PCR employed HTBI primers, with a second-round multiplex PCR after it. TCRdb re-derived calls from the multiplex PCR reads in MiXCR, one entry per CDR3 protein. Here the sample spans roughly 700,000 distinct CDR3 sequences, 40% being singletons. Input material: peripheral blood. These receptors all stem from an adult man with Graves' ophthalmopathy.

About this clonotype: A clone one base away is much larger, so this may be a read error. This sequence joins TRBV29-1 and TRBJ2-7; D perhaps matches TRBD1 (6 bases). Trimming cost V 5 bases and J 2 bases, with 19 bases left between them. The CDR3 runs to 15 residues. The V gene's germline CDR1 is SQVTM and CDR2 ANQGSEA. Here the CDR3 reads CSVKLMRTATYEQYF. DNA of the CDR3: TGCAGCGTTAAATTAATGAGGACAGCTACCTACGAGCAGTACTTC.

This chain links TRBV7-3 with TRBJ2-7, with D possibly matching TRBD1 (6 bases). The CDR3 length is 15 residues. The V gene's germline CDR1 is SGHTA and CDR2 FQGTGA. V was clipped by 2 bases and J by 5 bases, with 16 bases between them. The CDR3 reads CASSLVGGRGNEQYF. In DNA, the CDR3 is TGTGCCAGCAGCTTAGTCGGAGGCAGGGGCAACGAGCAGTACTTC.

The chain has TRBV24-1 and TRBJ2-2; 9 bases are shared with TRBD1. V was pared by 10 bases and J by 6 bases, with 2 bases of the junction left unmatched. Per germline, CDR1 KGHDR and CDR2 SFDVKD. The CDR3 extends over 12 amino acids. CDR3 sequence (DNA): TGTGCCACGGACAGGGGAGCCGGGGAGCTGTTTTTT. It is translated as CATDRGAGELFF.

The table lists this clonotype with many counts. The chain links TRBV20-1 to TRBJ1-1; no clear D. With 1 base removed from V and 3 bases from J, the gap between germline ends came to 12 bases. Germline values: CDR1 DFQATT, CDR2 SNEGSKA (reference sequence). The CDR3 spans 14 residues. In DNA form, the CDR3 reads TGCAGTGCTAGAGCCCAAGGGCCTTACACTGAAGCTTTCTTT. Translating gives CSARAQGPYTEAFF.

This clonotype showed up many times. The rearrangement joins TRBV7-6 to TRBJ1-6; D not certain. Trimming removed 8 bases from V and 6 bases from J, with 5 bases in between. The CDR3 is made up of 11 amino acids. The germline V gene encodes CDR1 SGHVS and CDR2 FNYEAQ. The CDR3 loop is CASGTNSPLHF. Written as DNA, the CDR3 is TGTGCCAGCGGCACTAATTCACCCCTCCACTTT.

In the case of this clonotype: A junction end diverges from the germline sequence, so it may reflect a read error. The genes are TRBV20-1 and TRBJ2-5; D ambiguous. Germline V lookup: CDR1 DFQATT, CDR2 SNEGSKA (reference sequence). CDR3 length: 12 amino acids. The CDR3 region has the DNA TGCAGTGCTCGTGACAATCAAGAGACCCGGTACTTC. This codes for CSARDNQETRYF.

The V and J genes are TRBV7-3 and TRBJ2-5; 10 bases match TRBD2. CDR3 length equals 16 residues. V was pared by 4 bases and J by 3 bases, with 8 bases of the junction left unmatched. Germline CDR1 reads SGHTA; CDR2 reads FQGTGA. CDR3 bases: TGTGCCAGCAGCTATCTGCTAGCGGGAGCGGAAGAGACCCAGTACTTC. It translates to CASSYLLAGAEETQYF.

Many counts were recorded for this clonotype. The V gene is TRBV29-1, the J gene TRBJ1-2; tentatively, D is TRBD1 (6 bases). This CDR3 has 17 residues. The germline gives CDR1 SQVTM, CDR2 ANQGSEA. V was trimmed by 5 bases and J by 4 bases, leaving 26 bases between them. CDR3 nucleotide sequence: TGCAGCGTTACCACGTACGGGGCGGGGGCAGTAGTCTATGGCTACACCTTC. Translation gives CSVTTYGAGAVVYGYTF.

This clonotype was observed many times. The V call is TRBV15, the J call TRBJ1-2; D call uncertain. The V gene lost 7 bases and the J gene lost 6 bases, with 15 bases spanning the gap. This CDR3 has 13 residues. The germline V gene encodes CDR1 LNHNV and CDR2 YYDKDF (reference sequence). CDR3: CATTTHASHGYTF. The CDR3 DNA follows: TGTGCCACCACCACTCACGCTTCTCATGGCTACACCTTC.

The rearrangement joins TRBV7-3 to TRBJ1-1; weak D call: TRBD2 (5 bases). The DNA end is a closer match to TRBJ2-3, so the J assignment may be wrong. This CDR3 comprises 13 residues. CDR1 SGHTA and CDR2 FQGTGA come from the germline V gene. CDR3 DNA sequence: TGTGCCAGCAGCCCCCCGGGGACAGATACGCAGTATTTT. Its protein is CASSPPGTDTQYF.

The chain is built from TRBV14 and TRBJ2-3; 10 positions agree with TRBD2. Trimming removed 2 bases from V and 4 bases from J; junction bases left unmatched: 12. Germline V gives CDR1 SGHDN, CDR2 FVKESK. The CDR3 length is 18 residues. The CDR3 nucleotides are TGTGCCAGCAGCCAACCCCGGAGGGTGAGCGGGGGGGCAGATACGCAGTATTTT. Translated: CASSQPRRVSGGADTQYF.

This clonotype was counted only a few times. The chain is built from TRBV2 and TRBJ1-2, with 8 bases aligning to TRBD1. V lost 7 bases to trimming and J lost 4 bases; unmatched junction nucleotides: 8. This CDR3 is 14 amino acids long. Germline CDR1 and CDR2: SNHLY and FYNNEI. The CDR3 spells CASTGQGPFYGYTF. DNA of the CDR3: TGTGCCAGCACCGGACAGGGTCCATTCTATGGCTACACCTTC.

This clonotype was counted many times. This chain connects TRBV10-2 to TRBJ1-1; no reliable D call. The germline CDR1 and CDR2 sequences are WSHSY and SAAADI. This CDR3 is 12 amino acids long. The V end lost 4 bases, the J end lost 7 bases, and 10 bases lay between the germline ends. The CDR3 sequence: CASSVIRFEAFF. CDR3 nucleotide sequence: TGCGCCAGCAGTGTCATCAGATTTGAAGCTTTCTTT.

This clonotype came up many times. The J gene is TRBJ1-2, the V gene TRBV24-1, with no clear D. V lost 3 bases and J 2 bases, leaving 9 bases between the germline ends. This CDR3 has 14 residues. Germline values: CDR1 KGHDR, CDR2 SFDVKD. The CDR3 region is CATSDPQRNYGYTF. The CDR3 coding sequence is TGTGCCACCAGTGATCCCCAGAGAAACTATGGCTACACCTTC.